A selection of T cell receptor beta chains follows, all from one sample in a study of CD8+CD57+ T cells in acquired aplastic anemia. MiXCR, applied by TCRdb to the reads, yields one record per CDR3 protein. The sample gives about 180,000 distinct CDR3 sequences, roughly 60% of which show up once; roughly 43% is in the top ten. The sequenced sample was sorted CD4+, CD8+, or CD8+CD57+ T cells (not recorded which) from PBMCs. All receptors derive from a human donor with aplastic anemia. CDR3s include the opening cysteine and the closing phenylalanine or tryptophan. D genes are given only for firm matches. Some rows mark clone size as missing; the rest say once, few, many or name a class of expanded clone.

V gene	D gene	clone size	J gene	CDR3 DNA	CDR3 protein
TRBV6-6	NA	NA	TRBJ1-6	TGTGCCAGCAGTGAAGACCTGAACAGCCAATATTCACCCCTCCACTTT	CASSEDLNSQYSPLHF
TRBV19	NA	once	TRBJ1-1	TGTGCCAGTAGTAAGGGGCTGCCGAACACTGAAGCTTTCTTT	CASSKGLPNTEAFF
TRBV20-1	NA	NA	TRBJ2-1	TGCAGTGCTGGGGGGGCACTAAACAATGAGCAGTTCTTC	CSAGGALNNEQFF
TRBV20-1	NA	NA	TRBJ1-6	TGCAGTGCCCGACCGACAGGAGGATATTCACCCCTCCACTTT	CSARPTGGYSPLHF
TRBV27	NA	few	TRBJ1-2	TGTGCCAGCAGTTTAGCGGGAGGCTATGGCTACACCTTC	CASSLAGGYGYTF
TRBV7-6	NA	few	TRBJ1-5	TGTGCCAGCAGCCTGATGACAGGCCTCAATCAGCCCCAGCATTTT	CASSLMTGLNQPQHF
TRBV10-3	NA	many	TRBJ2-3	TGTGCCATCAGCAAGACGGACCCTCCGGCGACCTCTGATACGCAGTATTTT	CAISKTDPPATSDTQYF
TRBV20-1	TRBD2	NA	TRBJ2-3	TGCAGTGCTAGAGTGGGGGGGGGCACAGATACGCAGTATTTT	CSARVGGGTDTQYF
TRBV20-1	NA	NA	TRBJ1-4	TGCAGTGCTGGACGGACGGGGGAAAAACTGTTTTTT	CSAGRTGEKLFF
TRBV9	TRBD2	NA	TRBJ2-7	TGTGCCAGCAGCGCGTTTAGCGGGATTGGCGAGCAGTACTTC	CASSAFSGIGEQYF
TRBV2	NA	many	TRBJ1-5	TGTGCCAGCAGTGAAGGGTGGGGGGAAACCAATCAGCCCCAGCATTTT	CASSEGWGETNQPQHF
TRBV14	NA	NA	TRBJ2-7	TGTGCCAGCAGCCACACCGGGCCCTACGAGCAGTACTTC	CASSHTGPYEQYF
TRBV6-5	TRBD2	many	TRBJ2-5	TGTGCCAGCTGGACTAGCGGGGGTATGGAGACCCAGTACTTC	CASWTSGGMETQYF
TRBV7-9	NA	NA	TRBJ1-1	TGTGCCAGCAGCCCAGGCTTGGCAGGTCTTATGAACACTGAAGCTTTCTTT	CASSPGLAGLMNTEAFF
TRBV7-9	NA	NA	TRBJ2-5	TGTGCCAGCAGCTTAGCTTGGACAGACCAAGAGACCCAGTACTTC	CASSLAWTDQETQYF
TRBV5-1	TRBD1	NA	TRBJ1-6	TGCGCCAGCAGCTTGGATGCCGGACAGGATAATTCACCCCTCCACTTT	CASSLDAGQDNSPLHF
TRBV29-1	TRBD1	NA	TRBJ2-7	TGCAGCGTTGCTGGGGGACAGGGCTACGAGCAGTACTTC	CSVAGGQGYEQYF
TRBV19	NA	many	TRBJ2-2	TGTGCCAGTAGTATCTATTTACAGCTTAACACCGGGGAGCTGTTTTTT	CASSIYLQLNTGELFF
TRBV19	TRBD2	many	TRBJ2-6	TGTGCCAGTAGTATCGGGACTAGGGGCCCTGGGGCCAACGTCCTGACTTTC	CASSIGTRGPGANVLTF
TRBV7-4	NA	NA	TRBJ1-2	TGTGCCAGCAGCTTTGATTCGGGAGGCTACACCTTC	CASSFDSGGYTF
TRBV7-3	NA	NA	TRBJ2-1	TGTGCCAGCAGCCCGAACCAGGGTTCCTACAATGAGCAGTTCTTC	CASSPNQGSYNEQFF
TRBV10-2	NA	many	TRBJ2-7	TGCGCCAGCACCAGAAAATCCGGGACACCCACCTACGAGCAGTACTTC	CASTRKSGTPTYEQYF
TRBV10-3	TRBD2	NA	TRBJ2-5	TGTGCCATCAGTGATGCTAGCGGGGCCAATCTGAGAGAGACCCAGTACTTC	CAISDASGANLRETQYF
TRBV19	NA	many	TRBJ1-1	TGTGCCAGTAGAGGGGGGGACACCGGGACTGAAGCTTTCTTT	CASRGGDTGTEAFF
TRBV2	NA	NA	TRBJ2-7	TGTGCCAGCAGTTCAGGGGTCTTCTCCTACGAGCAGTACTTC	CASSSGVFSYEQYF
TRBV7-8	NA	NA	TRBJ2-2	TGTGCCAGCAGCCTACTCAGGGAGACCGGGGAGCTGTTTTTT	CASSLLRETGELFF
TRBV2	NA	few	TRBJ2-7	TGTGCCAGCAGTCCCGACGGGTCCTACGAGCAGTACTTC	CASSPDGSYEQYF
TRBV29-1	NA	NA	TRBJ2-7	TGCAGCGTTGGTACAGGGCCGTACGAGCAGTACTTC	CSVGTGPYEQYF
TRBV10-3	NA	NA	TRBJ1-3	TGTGCCGTACTAGGGGGGGACACCATATATTTT	CAVLGGDTIYF
TRBV4-1	TRBD1	many	TRBJ1-5	TGCGCCAGCAGCCAAGTAACAGGGGTAAGCCAGCCCCAGCATTTT	CASSQVTGVSQPQHF
TRBV13	NA	NA	TRBJ1-1	TGTGCCAGCAGGCATAAGGGGGGGGCGGCAGAAGCTTTCTTT	CASRHKGGAAEAFF
TRBV20-1	TRBD2	NA	TRBJ2-7	TGCAGTGCCCACGGACTAGCGGGAAACCCCTACGAGCAGTACTTC	CSAHGLAGNPYEQYF
TRBV9	NA	NA	TRBJ1-1	TGTGCCAGCAGCGTAAAACAGGGAACTGAAGCTTTCTTT	CASSVKQGTEAFF
TRBV7-9	NA	many	TRBJ2-7	TGTGCCAGCAGCTTCGGACGGACGAGTTCCTACGAGCAGTACTTC	CASSFGRTSSYEQYF
TRBV20-1	NA	few	TRBJ1-2	TGCAGTGCACCAACGACAGGAGCTAACTATGGCTACACCTTC	CSAPTTGANYGYTF
TRBV10-3	NA	NA	TRBJ2-7	TGTGCCATCAGTGAAACCGACATCAACTACGAGCAGTACTTC	CAISETDINYEQYF
TRBV20-1	NA	NA	TRBJ1-2	TGCAGTGCGGGGGGCGAATTCTATGGCTACACCTTC	CSAGGEFYGYTF
TRBV20-1	TRBD2	NA	TRBJ2-3	TGCAGTGCTGTCCTAGCGGGAGCCGTCGATACGCAGTATTTT	CSAVLAGAVDTQYF
TRBV3-1	NA	many	TRBJ1-6	TGTGCCAGCAGCCAAGACAGGCAAAATTCACCCCTCCACTTT	CASSQDRQNSPLHF
TRBV25-1	TRBD1	few	TRBJ2-1	TGTGCCAGCAGTGACACAGGGGGTAGCTCCTACAATGAGCAGTTCTTC	CASSDTGGSSYNEQFF
TRBV5-1	NA	once	TRBJ1-2	TGCGCCAGCCGCACGGATAACTATGGCTACACCTTC	CASRTDNYGYTF